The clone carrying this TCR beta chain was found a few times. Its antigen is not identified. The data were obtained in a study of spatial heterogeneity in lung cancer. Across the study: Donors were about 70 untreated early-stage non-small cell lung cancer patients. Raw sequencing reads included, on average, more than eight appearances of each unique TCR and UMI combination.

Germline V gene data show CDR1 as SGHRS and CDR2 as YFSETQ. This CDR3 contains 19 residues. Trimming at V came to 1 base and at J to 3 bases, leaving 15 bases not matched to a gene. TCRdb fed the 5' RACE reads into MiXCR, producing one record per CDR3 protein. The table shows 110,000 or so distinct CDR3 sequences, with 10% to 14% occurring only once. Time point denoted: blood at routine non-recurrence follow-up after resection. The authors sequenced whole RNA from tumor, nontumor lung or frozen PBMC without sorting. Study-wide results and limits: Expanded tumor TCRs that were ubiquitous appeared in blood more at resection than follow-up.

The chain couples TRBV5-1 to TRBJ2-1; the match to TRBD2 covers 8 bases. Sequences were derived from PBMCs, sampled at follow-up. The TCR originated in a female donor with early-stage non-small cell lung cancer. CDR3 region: CASSLYPSWAGGLYNEQFF. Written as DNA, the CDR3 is TGCGCCAGCAGCTTGTACCCCTCTTGGGCGGGAGGACTCTACAATGAGCAGTTCTTC. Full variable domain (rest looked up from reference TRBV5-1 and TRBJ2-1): KAGVTQTPRYLIKTRGQQVTLSCSPISGHRSVSWYQQTPGQGLQFLFEYFSETQRNKGNFPGRFSGRQFSNSRSEMNVSTLELGDSALYLCASSLYPSWAGGLYNEQFFGPGTRLTVL.